One TCR beta chain is described in this entry. Which antigen it targets is not known. No qualities accompany the bases; no much larger clone lies one base away. The twin pairs came from the European Cystic Fibrosis Twin and Sibling Study Cohort, which recruited patients from about 160 CF clinics across 14 European countries. Both zygosity and CFTR genotype were checked in-house, and zygosity was tested with multiplex PCR across nine short tandem repeat loci. Peripheral blood was taken from each twin, and clinical parameters were recorded on the day of blood sampling. Genomic DNA was isolated from peripheral blood cells with phenol/chloroform and kept in TE buffer at 4 degrees C. This sample is part of a study of monozygotic twins with cystic fibrosis (dated by TCRdb to the early 2020s). Notes on the research overall: Barcoded libraries were prepared with about 15 PCR cycles from about 3.2 micrograms of fragmented DNA. To gauge how much genetics shapes V and J gene usage, the researchers compared TCR beta repertoires both within and across 16 monozygotic twin pairs who have cystic fibrosis. Ten female and six male twin pairs, aged about 2.0 to 40 years (median roughly 9 years) and mostly children and adolescents, were included in the cohort. On the day blood was drawn, the twins' weight-for-height and FEVPerc (FEV1 disease centile) were ranked against those of the 1,060 cohort participants. Data for three of the twin pairs had been reported previously in another context.

V loses 1 base, J loses 4 bases, and the germline ends lie 2 bases apart. CDR1 SGHDT and CDR2 YYEEEE are derived from the germline V gene. From its cysteine to its phenylalanine, the CDR3 spans 11 amino acids. The sequence is cut down to CDR3 DNA, 33 bases in frame from base 1. Following the manufacturer's instructions, TCR beta CDR3 regions were amplified by multiplex PCR with the immunoSEQ immune profiling system. Sequencing was performed on an Illumina NextSeq system. The study's own analysis went as follows. Sequence data were processed on the immunoSEQ Analyzer platform, and clonality was computed as the square root of Simpson's index of productive rearrangements. V and J usage similarity was measured by Jensen-Shannon distance, and CDR3 generation probabilities were computed with OLGA. The researchers looked up shared CDR3 sequences in the immuneACCESS database (August 2020) and in VDJdb (December 2020). In its TCRdb copy, this immuneACCESS table keeps in-frame sequences only and misses some clones. Where compared with another copy, unresolved V genes explain less than half of these, and the others have no known cause. The V and J calls and clone size are taken from that table; D and trimming were inferred from the DNA. The sample table contains roughly 20,000 clones; only one count was recorded for 97% of them. The leading ten clones occupy 1.9% of the sample.

What the authors observed across the whole study: Simpson clonality was generally low (median approximately 0.0092), which suggests a naive-dominated repertoire, and clonality was higher in the most severely affected patients. Nucleotide-identical clonotype sharing was significantly higher within monozygotic CF twin pairs than between unrelated CF individuals (P = 0.000026, Mann-Whitney). The greatest similarity to the co-twin was observed for V gene usage in 13 of 16 pairs and for J usage in 8 of 16 pairs, which suggested genetic constraints. Only a small cohort was studied, and no association of shared CDR3 numbers with age, concordance or disease severity was found.

Sequencing was performed on blood. The rearranged segments are TRBV5-6 and TRBJ2-5, with no confidently assigned D gene. The sequence was obtained from a woman aged 30 to 39 with cystic fibrosis. The DNA reads as follows: TGTGCCAGCAGCTTGCGAGAGACCCAGTACTTC. Translated, it gives CASSLRETQYF. The CDR3 plus the reference TRBV5-6 and TRBJ2-5 genes for the other parts give the full variable domain: DAGVTQSPTHLIKTRGQQVTLRCSPKSGHDTVSWYQQALGQGPQFIFQYYEEEERQRGNFPDRFSGHQFPNYSSELNVNALLLGDSALYLCASSLRETQYFGPGTRLLVL.